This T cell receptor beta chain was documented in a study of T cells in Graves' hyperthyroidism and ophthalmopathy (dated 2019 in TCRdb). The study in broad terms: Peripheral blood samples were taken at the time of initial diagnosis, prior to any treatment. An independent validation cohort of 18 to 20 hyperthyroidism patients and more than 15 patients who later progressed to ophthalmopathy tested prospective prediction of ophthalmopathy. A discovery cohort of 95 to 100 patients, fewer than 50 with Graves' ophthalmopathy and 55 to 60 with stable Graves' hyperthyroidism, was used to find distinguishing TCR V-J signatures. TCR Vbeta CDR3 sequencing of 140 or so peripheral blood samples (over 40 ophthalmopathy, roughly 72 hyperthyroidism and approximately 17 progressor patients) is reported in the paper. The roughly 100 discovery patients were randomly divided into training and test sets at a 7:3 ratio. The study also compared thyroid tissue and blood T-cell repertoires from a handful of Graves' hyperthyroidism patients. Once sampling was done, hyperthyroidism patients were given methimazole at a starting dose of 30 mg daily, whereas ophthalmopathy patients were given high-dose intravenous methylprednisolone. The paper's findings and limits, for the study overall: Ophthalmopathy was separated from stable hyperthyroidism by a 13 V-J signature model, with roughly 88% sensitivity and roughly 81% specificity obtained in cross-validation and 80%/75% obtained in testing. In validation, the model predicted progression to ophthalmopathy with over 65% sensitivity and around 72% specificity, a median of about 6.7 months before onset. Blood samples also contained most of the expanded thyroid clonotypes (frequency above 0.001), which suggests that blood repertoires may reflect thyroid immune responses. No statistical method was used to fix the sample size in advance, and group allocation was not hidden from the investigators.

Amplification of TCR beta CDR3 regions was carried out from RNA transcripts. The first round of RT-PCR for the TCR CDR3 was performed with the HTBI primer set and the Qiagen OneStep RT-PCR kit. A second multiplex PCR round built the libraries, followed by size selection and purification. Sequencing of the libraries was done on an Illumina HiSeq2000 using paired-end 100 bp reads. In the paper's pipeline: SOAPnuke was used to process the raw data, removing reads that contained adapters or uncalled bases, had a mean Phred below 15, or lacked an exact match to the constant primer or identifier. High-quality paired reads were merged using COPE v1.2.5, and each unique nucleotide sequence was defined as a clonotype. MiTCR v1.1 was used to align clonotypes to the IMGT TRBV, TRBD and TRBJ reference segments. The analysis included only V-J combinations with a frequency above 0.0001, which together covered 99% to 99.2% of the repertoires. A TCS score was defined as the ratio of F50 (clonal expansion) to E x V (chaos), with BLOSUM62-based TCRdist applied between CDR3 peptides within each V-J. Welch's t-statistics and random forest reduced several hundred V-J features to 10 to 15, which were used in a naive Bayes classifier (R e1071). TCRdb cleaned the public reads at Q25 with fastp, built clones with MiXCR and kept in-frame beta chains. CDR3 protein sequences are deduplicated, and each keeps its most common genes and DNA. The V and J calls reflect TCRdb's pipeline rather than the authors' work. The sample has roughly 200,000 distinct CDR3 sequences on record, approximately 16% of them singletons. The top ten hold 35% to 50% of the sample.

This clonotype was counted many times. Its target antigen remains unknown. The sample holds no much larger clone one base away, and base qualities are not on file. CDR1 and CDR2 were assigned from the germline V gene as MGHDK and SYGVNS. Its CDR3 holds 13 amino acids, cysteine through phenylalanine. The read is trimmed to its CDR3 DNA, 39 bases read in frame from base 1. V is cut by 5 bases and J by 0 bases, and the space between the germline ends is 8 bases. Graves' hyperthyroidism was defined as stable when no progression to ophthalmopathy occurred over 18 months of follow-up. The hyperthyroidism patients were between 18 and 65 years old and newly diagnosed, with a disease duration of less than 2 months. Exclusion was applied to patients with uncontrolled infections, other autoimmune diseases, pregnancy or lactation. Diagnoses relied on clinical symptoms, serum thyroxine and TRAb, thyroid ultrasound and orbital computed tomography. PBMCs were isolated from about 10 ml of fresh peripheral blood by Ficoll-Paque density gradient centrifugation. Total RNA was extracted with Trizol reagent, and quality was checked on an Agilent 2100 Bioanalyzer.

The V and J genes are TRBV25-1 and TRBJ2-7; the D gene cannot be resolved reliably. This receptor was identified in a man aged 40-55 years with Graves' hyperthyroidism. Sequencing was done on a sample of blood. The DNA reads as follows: TGTGCCAGCAGTCACGACGTCTCCTACGAGCAGTACTTC. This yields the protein CASSHDVSYEQYF.